The 16 T cell receptor beta chains given below trace back to one sample, sequenced in a study of identical twins. TCRdb called the 5' RACE reads again in MiXCR, with one record for every CDR3 protein. This sample has under 800,000 distinct CDR3 sequences; 21% occur once, and the top ten carry 4% to 5.5%. This same sample was also taken into another study, of T cells expressing NK-cell markers.

Sequencing was carried out using PBMCs. All receptors come from a woman aged 18-29 years in good health.

This chain connects TRBV7-9 to TRBJ2-7; 7 nucleotides match TRBD1. The CDR3 contains 14 residues. Germline CDR1 reads SEHNR; CDR2 reads FQNEAQ (reference sequence). Trimming at V came to 5 bases and at J to 2 bases, leaving 6 bases not matched to a gene. The CDR3 sequence is CASSGTDPTYEQYF. The CDR3 DNA sequence: TGTGCCAGCAGCGGGACAGACCCCACCTACGAGCAGTACTTC.

This rearrangement joins TRBV5-1 to TRBJ2-7; 8 nucleotides line up with TRBD2. Trimming took 2 bases from V and 6 from J; bases not matched to a gene: 10. Germline lookup yields CDR1 SGHRS and CDR2 YFSETQ. This CDR3 comprises 15 residues. The CDR3 reads CASSFLGSAGAEQYF. In DNA, the CDR3 is TGCGCCAGCAGCTTTCTTGGGTCAGCGGGAGCCGAGCAGTACTTC. Together with reference TRBV5-1 and TRBJ2-7, the CDR3 gives the full variable domain: KAGVTQTPRYLIKTRGQQVTLSCSPISGHRSVSWYQQTPGQGLQFLFEYFSETQRNKGNFPGRFSGRQFSNSRSEMNVSTLELGDSALYLCASSFLGSAGAEQYFGPGTRLTVT.

This rearrangement joins TRBV7-9 to TRBJ1-4, with unresolved D. The CDR3 extends over 11 amino acids. The ends were cut back, 2 bases at V and 17 bases at J, with 12 bases in the middle. In germline, CDR1 is SEHNR, CDR2 FQNEAQ (reference sequence). The CDR3 sequence is CASSLNVGAFF. In DNA form, the CDR3 reads TGTGCCAGCAGCTTAAATGTCGGTGCCTTTTTT.

The chain couples TRBV20-1 to TRBJ2-7; the match to TRBD1 covers 7 bases. With 0 bases clipped from V and 7 bases from J, the junction kept 15 bases outside the gene matches. In germline, CDR1 is DFQATT, CDR2 SNEGSKA (reference sequence). The CDR3 loop spans 16 amino acids. In nucleotides, the CDR3 is TGCAGTGCTAGAGACCCACGACAGGGCCAGAAGGATGAGCAGTACTTC. Translated: CSARDPRQGQKDEQYF.

The rearrangement links TRBV12-3 or TRBV12-4 to TRBJ2-1, with D perhaps TRBD1 or TRBD2 (6 bases each). The length of the CDR3 is 15 residues. Trimming cost V 1 base and J 8 bases, with 15 bases left between them. The CDR3 DNA follows: TGTGCCAGCAGTTTAGTTGCGCGGGGACACGATGAGCAGTTCTTC. It codes for CASSLVARGHDEQFF.

This clonotype was seen just once. The chain carries TRBV7-9 and TRBJ2-1; TRBD1 might be the D (6 bases). This CDR3 spans 14 amino acids. The V end was cut by 8 bases, the J end by 6 bases, with 17 bases between. CDR1 is SEHNR, CDR2 FQNEAQ, per germline (reference sequence). This chain's CDR3 is CASQRGQDFNEQFF. CDR3 bases: TGTGCCAGCCAAAGGGGACAAGACTTCAATGAGCAGTTCTTC. Based on the CDR3 plus reference TRBV7-9 and TRBJ2-1, the full variable domain is DTGVSQNPRHKITKRGQNVTFRCDPISEHNRLYWYRQTLGQGPEFLTYFQNEAQLEKSRLLSDRFSAERPKGSFSTLEIQRTEQGDSAMYLCASQRGQDFNEQFFGPGTRLTVL.

This chain connects TRBV20-1 to TRBJ2-1, with 7 bases identical to TRBD2. CDR1 is DFQATT, CDR2 SNEGSKA, per germline (reference sequence). Losses at the gene ends were 2 bases for V and 6 bases for J; bases not matched to a gene: 10. This CDR3 region has 15 residues. The CDR3 DNA reads TGCAGTGCTAGAACCTCTAGCGGTTCAGGCAATGAGCAGTTCTTC. Protein product: CSARTSSGSGNEQFF.

This clonotype was seen only a few times. The V call is TRBV2, the J call TRBJ2-7; D remains unclear. Trimming shortened V by 7 bases and J by 6 bases, and 16 bases separated the two germline ends. The CDR3 totals 13 residues. CDR1 and CDR2 (germline): SNHLY, FYNNEI. The CDR3: CASTANTFGEQYF. The CDR3 DNA reads as TGTGCCAGCACTGCCAATACTTTCGGCGAGCAGTACTTC.

A few counts support this clonotype. This chain joins TRBV15 and TRBJ1-5; 11 bases match TRBD1. The CDR3 has 15 residues. The germline CDR1 and CDR2 sequences are LNHNV and YYDKDF (reference sequence). V lost 6 bases, J lost 6 bases, and 7 bases stayed unmatched. The CDR3 DNA reads as TGTGCCACCAGAGTGGACAGGGGGCGTGTTCAGCCCCAGCATTTT. Translating gives CATRVDRGRVQPQHF. The full variable domain, completed using reference TRBV15 and TRBJ1-5, is DAMVIQNPRYQVTQFGKPVTLSCSQTLNHNVMYWYQQKSSQAPKLLFHYYDKDFNNEADTPDNFQSRRPNTSFCFLDIRSPGLGDTAMYLCATRVDRGRVQPQHFGDGTRLSIL.

This clonotype was seen a few times. The chain recombines TRBV29-1 with TRBJ2-7; D uncertain. The CDR3 runs to 10 residues. Trimming cost V 6 bases and J 5 bases, with 8 bases left between them. Germline-derived CDR1 and CDR2 are SQVTM and ANQGSEA. The CDR3 DNA follows: TGCAGCGTGGCCACTCACGAGCAGTACTTC. Translation gives CSVATHEQYF.

The CDR3 sequence is CASSSIPGQGAYGNPYEQYF. For the CDR3, the DNA is TGTGCCAGCAGCTCAATCCCGGGACAGGGGGCATACGGGAATCCCTACGAGCAGTACTTC. V and J are TRBV11-2 and TRBJ2-7, with TRBD1 matching 12 bases. This CDR3 has 20 amino acids. After removal of 4 bases from V and 2 bases from J, the junction contained 18 bases not matched to a gene. From germline, CDR1 is SGHAT and CDR2 FQNNGV.

This clonotype was counted only a few times. CDR3 in amino acids: CAISKETGSGANVLTF. In DNA form, the CDR3 reads TGTGCCATATCCAAAGAAACAGGCTCTGGGGCCAACGTCCTGACTTTC. The rearrangement joins TRBV10-3 to TRBJ2-6; D possibly corresponds to TRBD1 (5 bases). Germline CDR1 ENHRY, CDR2 SYGVKD. This CDR3 is 16 amino acids long. V lost 9 bases and J 0 bases, leaving 15 bases between the germline ends.

This clonotype has more than one count but fewer than ten. The chain joins TRBV15 to TRBJ2-1, with D unresolved. V was clipped by 0 bases and J by 6 bases, with 15 bases between them. Looked up from germline, CDR1 is LNHNV and CDR2 is YYDKDF (reference sequence). The CDR3 has 16 residues. The CDR3 nucleotides are TGTGCCACCAGCAGAGACGACTTCCCATCCGGCAATGAGCAGTTCTTC. Its translation: CATSRDDFPSGNEQFF. Full variable domain (rest looked up from reference TRBV15 and TRBJ2-1): DAMVIQNPRYQVTQFGKPVTLSCSQTLNHNVMYWYQQKSSQAPKLLFHYYDKDFNNEADTPDNFQSRRPNTSFCFLDIRSPGLGDTAMYLCATSRDDFPSGNEQFFGPGTRLTVL.

CDR3 coding DNA: TGTGCCAGCAGCCGGACAACAGGGGCCCCGGGCACAGATACGCAGTATTTT. This sequence encodes CASSRTTGAPGTDTQYF. The rearrangement links TRBV6-1 to TRBJ2-3, with 7 nucleotides matching TRBD1. This CDR3 comprises 17 residues. V was clipped by 6 bases and J by 1 base; unmatched bases: 13. CDR1 MNHNS and CDR2 SASEGT come from the germline V gene.

J is TRBJ2-5 and V is TRBV20-1; 10 nucleotides line up with TRBD2. The CDR3 is made up of 14 amino acids. Germline V gene data show CDR1 as DFQATT and CDR2 as SNEGSKA (reference sequence). The V segment lost 4 bases and the J segment 1 base; nucleotides outside the gene matches: 3. The CDR3 sequence: CSAISSGGQETQYF. As DNA, the CDR3 is TGCAGTGCTATTTCTAGCGGGGGCCAAGAGACCCAGTACTTC.

This clonotype was detected a few times. The chain links TRBV9 to TRBJ2-5; D might be TRBD2 (6 bases). Between the trimmed V and J ends, which lost 3 bases and 5 bases, there was a span of 11 bases. Germline V gives CDR1 SGDLS, CDR2 YYNGEE. The CDR3 sequence is 13 residues long. The CDR3: CASSEAAGETQYF. CDR3 DNA sequence: TGTGCCAGCAGCGAGGCGGCGGGGGAGACCCAGTACTTC.